The clone carrying this TCR beta chain was counted a single time. The junction departs from germline at one end; a sequencing error may be responsible. Method: immunoSEQ multiplex PCR; TCRdb's copy keeps in-frame clones and lacks some. The sample includes some 400,000 clones, approximately 89% of them seen just once. The sample is drawn from a study of blood T cell repertoires in COVID-19. CDR3 length equals 13 residues. Germline CDR1 reads MNHEY; CDR2 reads SMNVEV (reference sequence). Material for sequencing was PBMCs or T cells enriched from blood (not recorded which). This sequence originates from a woman in her 30s who had recovered from COVID-19. This chain joins TRBV27 and TRBJ2-7; no firm D call. This CDR3 is CASNLSLSYEQYF. For the CDR3, the DNA is TGTGCCAGCAATTTAAGCTTATCCTACGAGCAGTACTTC.